The rows below give T cell receptor beta chains drawn from one sample of a study of blood T cell repertoires in COVID-19. Profiling relied on immunoSEQ multiplex PCR, and the TCRdb table lists in-frame clones only, not all of them. The sample has roughly 330,000 clones, over 80% seen once. The sequenced sample was peripheral blood. These receptors were collected from a man aged 30 to 45 with COVID-19, enrolled during active disease. CDR3s include the opening cysteine and the closing phenylalanine or tryptophan. Fields, in order: J gene, V gene, D gene, clone size, CDR3 protein, CDR3 DNA. A D gene is named only where the DNA matches it firmly. The listing skips clone size in some rows; elsewhere it reads once, few, many or a size class.

>TRBJ2-2|TRBV19|.|once
CASTPRGGTASNTGELFF
TGTGCCAGTACTCCAAGAGGCGGGACAGCCTCGAACACCGGGGAGCTGTTTTTT
>TRBJ2-1|TRBV11-1|TRBD2|.
CASSFTSGLHNEQFF
TGTGCCAGCAGCTTTACTAGCGGCCTACACAATGAGCAGTTCTTC
>TRBJ1-2|TRBV7-2|TRBD1|.
CASSPTGGDYGYTF
TGTGCCAGCAGCCCTACAGGGGGTGACTATGGCTACACCTTC
>TRBJ2-2|TRBV5-1|TRBD1|many
CASSPDRGDRELFF
TGCGCCAGCAGCCCGGACAGGGGGGACCGGGAGCTGTTTTTT
>TRBJ2-3|TRBV7-2|TRBD2|.
CASSFRGTSGRVAADTQYF
TGTGCCAGCAGCTTTAGGGGGACTAGCGGGAGAGTTGCCGCAGATACGCAGTATTTT
>TRBJ2-5|TRBV7-9|.|once
CASSPGGGARGETQYF
TGTGCCAGCAGCCCAGGAGGGGGAGCGCGGGGGGAGACCCAGTACTTC
>TRBJ2-3|TRBV12-3/TRBV12-4|TRBD2|.
CASGTSGTDTQYF
TGTGCCAGCGGGACTAGCGGCACAGATACGCAGTATTTT
>TRBJ2-7|TRBV28|.|.
CASTEAWSEQYF
TGTGCCAGCACGGAGGCATGGTCCGAGCAGTACTTC
>TRBJ1-2|TRBV21-1|.|.
CARYRDGYTF
TGTGCCAGGTACAGGGACGGCTACACCTTC
>TRBJ2-5|TRBV19|.|many
CASSINGPQETQYF
TGTGCCAGTAGTATAAACGGTCCCCAAGAGACCCAGTACTTC
>TRBJ2-1|TRBV28|TRBD2|.
CASSPWGLAGKDSYNEQFF
TGTGCCAGCAGTCCCTGGGGACTAGCGGGTAAGGACTCCTACAATGAGCAGTTCTTC
>TRBJ2-5|TRBV28|.|.
CASSLPRYVPQGQGPAGGQETQYF
TGTGCCAGCAGTTTACCCCGTTACGTGCCCCAGGGACAGGGACCAGCGGGAGGGCAAGAGACCCAGTACTTC
>TRBJ2-1|TRBV28|.|.
CASSPTTSELYNEQFF
TGTGCCAGCAGTCCGACGACCAGCGAGCTCTACAATGAGCAGTTCTTC